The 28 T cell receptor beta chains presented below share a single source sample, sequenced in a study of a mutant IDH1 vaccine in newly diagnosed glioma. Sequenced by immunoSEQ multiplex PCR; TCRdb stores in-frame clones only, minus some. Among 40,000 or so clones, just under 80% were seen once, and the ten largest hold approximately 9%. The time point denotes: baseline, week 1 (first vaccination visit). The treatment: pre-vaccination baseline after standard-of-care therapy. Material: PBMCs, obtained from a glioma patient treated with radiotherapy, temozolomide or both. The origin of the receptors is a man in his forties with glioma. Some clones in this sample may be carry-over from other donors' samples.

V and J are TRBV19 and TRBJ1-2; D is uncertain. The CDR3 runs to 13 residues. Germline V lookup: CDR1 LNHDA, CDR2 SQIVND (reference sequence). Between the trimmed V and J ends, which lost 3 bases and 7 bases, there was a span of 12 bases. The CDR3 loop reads CASSIGGFGGYTF. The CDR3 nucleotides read TGTGCCAGTAGTATCGGCGGCTTCGGTGGCTACACCTTC.

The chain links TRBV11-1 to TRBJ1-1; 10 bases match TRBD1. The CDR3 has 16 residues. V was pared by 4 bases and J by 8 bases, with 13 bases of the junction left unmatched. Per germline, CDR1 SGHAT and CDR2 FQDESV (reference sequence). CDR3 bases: TGTGCCAGCAGCTCCGCGCCCCGGGACAGGGGTTGGGAAGCTTTCTTT. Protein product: CASSSAPRDRGWEAFF.

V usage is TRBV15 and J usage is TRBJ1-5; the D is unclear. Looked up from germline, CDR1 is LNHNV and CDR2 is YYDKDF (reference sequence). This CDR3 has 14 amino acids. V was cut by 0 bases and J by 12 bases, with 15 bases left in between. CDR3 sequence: CATSRDATPERQHF. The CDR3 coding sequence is TGTGCCACCAGCAGAGATGCGACCCCGGAGCGCCAGCATTTT.

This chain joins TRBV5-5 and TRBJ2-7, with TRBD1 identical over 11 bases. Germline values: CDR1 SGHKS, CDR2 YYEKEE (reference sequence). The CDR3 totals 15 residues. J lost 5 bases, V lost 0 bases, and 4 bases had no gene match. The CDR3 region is CASSLARTGGNEQYF. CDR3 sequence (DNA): TGTGCCAGCAGCTTGGCCCGGACAGGGGGCAACGAGCAGTACTTC.

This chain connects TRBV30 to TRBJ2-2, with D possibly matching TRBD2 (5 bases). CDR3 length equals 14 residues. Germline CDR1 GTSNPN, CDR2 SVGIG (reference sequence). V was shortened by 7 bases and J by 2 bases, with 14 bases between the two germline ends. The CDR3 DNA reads TGTGCCTTCGACTACTCTCTTAACACCGGGGAGCTGTTTTTT. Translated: CAFDYSLNTGELFF. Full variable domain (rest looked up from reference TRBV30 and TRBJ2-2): SQTIHQWPATLVQPVGSPLSLECTVEGTSNPNLYWYRQAAGRGLQLLFYSVGIGQISSEVPQNLSASRPQDRQFILSSKKLLLSDSGFYLCAFDYSLNTGELFFGEGSRLTVL.

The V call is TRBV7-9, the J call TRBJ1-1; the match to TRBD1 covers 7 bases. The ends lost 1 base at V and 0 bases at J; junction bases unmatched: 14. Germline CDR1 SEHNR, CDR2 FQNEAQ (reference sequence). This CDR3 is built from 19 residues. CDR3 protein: CASSLGRLRQGALNTEAFF. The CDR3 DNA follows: TGTGCCAGCAGCTTAGGTCGGCTTAGACAGGGAGCATTGAACACTGAAGCTTTCTTT.

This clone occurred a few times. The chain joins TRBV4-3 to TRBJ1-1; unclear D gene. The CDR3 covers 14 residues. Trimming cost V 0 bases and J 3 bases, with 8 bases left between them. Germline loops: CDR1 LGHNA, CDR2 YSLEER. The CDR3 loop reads CASSQDLGYTEAFF. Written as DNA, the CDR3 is TGCGCCAGCAGCCAAGATCTAGGTTACACTGAAGCTTTCTTT.

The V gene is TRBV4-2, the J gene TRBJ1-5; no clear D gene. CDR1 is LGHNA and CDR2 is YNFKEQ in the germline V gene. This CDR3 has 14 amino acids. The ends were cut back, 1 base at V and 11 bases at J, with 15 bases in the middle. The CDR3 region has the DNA TGTGCCAGCAGCCAAGCCTCCAAAAGCTTGACCCAGCATTTT. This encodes CASSQASKSLTQHF.

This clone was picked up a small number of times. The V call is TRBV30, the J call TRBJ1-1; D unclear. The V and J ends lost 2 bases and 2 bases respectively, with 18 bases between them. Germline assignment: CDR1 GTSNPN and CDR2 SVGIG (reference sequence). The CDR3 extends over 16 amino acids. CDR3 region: CAWSQVRPSANTEAFF. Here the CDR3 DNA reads TGTGCCTGGAGTCAAGTAAGACCCTCGGCAAACACTGAAGCTTTCTTT. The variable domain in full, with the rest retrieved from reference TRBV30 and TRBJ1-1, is SQTIHQWPATLVQPVGSPLSLECTVEGTSNPNLYWYRQAAGRGLQLLFYSVGIGQISSEVPQNLSASRPQDRQFILSSKKLLLSDSGFYLCAWSQVRPSANTEAFFGQGTRLTVV.

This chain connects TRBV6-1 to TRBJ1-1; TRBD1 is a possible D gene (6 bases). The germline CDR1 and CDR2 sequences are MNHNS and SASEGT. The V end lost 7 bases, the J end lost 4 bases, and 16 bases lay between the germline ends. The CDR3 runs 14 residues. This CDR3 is CASIQGLLGTEAFF. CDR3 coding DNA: TGTGCCAGCATTCAGGGGTTATTGGGCACTGAAGCTTTCTTT.

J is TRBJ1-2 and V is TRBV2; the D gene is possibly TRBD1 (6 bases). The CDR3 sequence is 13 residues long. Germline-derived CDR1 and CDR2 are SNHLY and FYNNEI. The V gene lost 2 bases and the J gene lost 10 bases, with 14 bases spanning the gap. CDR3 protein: CASSESRGRHYTF. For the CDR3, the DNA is TGTGCCAGCAGTGAATCCAGGGGCCGCCACTACACCTTC.

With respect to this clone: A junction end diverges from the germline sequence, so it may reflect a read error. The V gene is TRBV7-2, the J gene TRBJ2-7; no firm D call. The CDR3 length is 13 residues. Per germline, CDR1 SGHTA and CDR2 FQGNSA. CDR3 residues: CASSLAETGPRSF. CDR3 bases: TGTGCCAGCAGCTTAGCCGAGACTGGTCCACGAAGCTTC.

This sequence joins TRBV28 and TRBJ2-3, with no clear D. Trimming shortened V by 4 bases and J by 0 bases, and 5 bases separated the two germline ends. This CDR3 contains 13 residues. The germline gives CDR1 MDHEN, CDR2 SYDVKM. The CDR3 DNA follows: TGTGCCAGCAGTTCCTCTAGCACAGATACGCAGTATTTT. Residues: CASSSSSTDTQYF.

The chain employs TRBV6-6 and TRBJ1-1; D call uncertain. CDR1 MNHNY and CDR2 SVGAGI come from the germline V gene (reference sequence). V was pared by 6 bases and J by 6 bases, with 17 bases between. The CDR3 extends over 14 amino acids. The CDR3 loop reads CASSPFKGPAEAFF. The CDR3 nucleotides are TGTGCCAGCAGCCCGTTTAAAGGTCCGGCTGAAGCTTTCTTT.

The CDR3 coding sequence is TGTGCCTGGAGCGAGGAGTATAATGAAAAACTGTTTTTT. Translated: CAWSEEYNEKLFF. This chain uses TRBV30 with TRBJ1-4; the D is unclear. The CDR3 has 13 residues. CDR1 is GTSNPN and CDR2 is SVGIG in the germline V gene (reference sequence). Trimming removed 3 bases at V and 4 bases at J, with 9 bases between.

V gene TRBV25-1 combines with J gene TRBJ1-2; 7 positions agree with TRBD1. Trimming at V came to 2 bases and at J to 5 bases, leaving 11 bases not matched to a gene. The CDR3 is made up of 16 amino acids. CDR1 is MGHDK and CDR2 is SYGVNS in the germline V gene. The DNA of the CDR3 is TGTGCCAGCAGTGAACTAGGTGACAGGGAATGGTATGGCTACACCTTC. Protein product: CASSELGDREWYGYTF.

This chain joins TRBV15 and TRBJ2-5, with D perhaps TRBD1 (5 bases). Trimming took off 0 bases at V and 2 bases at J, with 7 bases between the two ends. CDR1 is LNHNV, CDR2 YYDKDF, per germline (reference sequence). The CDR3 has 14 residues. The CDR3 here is CATSRDRQQETQYF. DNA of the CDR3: TGTGCCACCAGCAGAGACAGACAGCAAGAGACCCAGTACTTC.

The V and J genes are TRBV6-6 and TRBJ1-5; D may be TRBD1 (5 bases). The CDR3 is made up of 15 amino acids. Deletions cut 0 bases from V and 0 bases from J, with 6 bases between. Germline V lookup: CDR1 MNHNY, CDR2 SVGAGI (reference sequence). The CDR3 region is CASSYSDSSNQPQHF. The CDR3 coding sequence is TGTGCCAGCAGTTACTCTGACAGTAGCAATCAGCCCCAGCATTTT.

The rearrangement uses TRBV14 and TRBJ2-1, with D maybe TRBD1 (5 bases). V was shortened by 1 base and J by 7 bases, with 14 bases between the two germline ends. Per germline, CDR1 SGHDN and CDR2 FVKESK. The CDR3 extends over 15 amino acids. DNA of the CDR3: TGTGCCAGCAGCCAAGGGGCAGGGCGAGTAAATGAGCAGTTCTTC. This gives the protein CASSQGAGRVNEQFF.

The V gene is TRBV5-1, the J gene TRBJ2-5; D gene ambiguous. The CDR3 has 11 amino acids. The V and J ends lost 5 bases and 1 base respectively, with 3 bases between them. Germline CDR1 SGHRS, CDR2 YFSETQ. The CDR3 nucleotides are TGCGCCAGCAGATCCCAAGAGACCCAGTACTTC. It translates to CASRSQETQYF.

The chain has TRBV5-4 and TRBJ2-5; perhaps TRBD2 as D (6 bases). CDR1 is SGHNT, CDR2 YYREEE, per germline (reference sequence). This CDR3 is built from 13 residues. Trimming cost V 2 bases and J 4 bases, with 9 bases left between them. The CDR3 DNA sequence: TGTGCCAGCAGCTTACGGGGAGGAGAGACCCAGTACTTC. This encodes CASSLRGGETQYF. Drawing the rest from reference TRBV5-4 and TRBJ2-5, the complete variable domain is ETGVTQSPTHLIKTRGQQVTLRCSSQSGHNTVSWYQQALGQGPQFIFQYYREEENGRGNFPPRFSGLQFPNYSSELNVNALELDDSALYLCASSLRGGETQYFGPGTRLLVL.

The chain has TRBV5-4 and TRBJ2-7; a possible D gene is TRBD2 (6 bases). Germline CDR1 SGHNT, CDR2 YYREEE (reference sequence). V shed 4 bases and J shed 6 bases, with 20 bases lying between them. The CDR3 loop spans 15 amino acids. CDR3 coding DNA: TGTGCCAGCAGCCGTGGGGGGACGGGGCCCTCCGAGCAGTACTTC. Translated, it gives CASSRGGTGPSEQYF.

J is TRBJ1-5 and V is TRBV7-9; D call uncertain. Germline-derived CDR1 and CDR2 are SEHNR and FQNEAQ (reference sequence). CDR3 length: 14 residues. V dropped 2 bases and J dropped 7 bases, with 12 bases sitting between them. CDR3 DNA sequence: TGTGCCAGCAGCTTAATTCAGGACGGACAGCCCCAGCATTTT. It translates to CASSLIQDGQPQHF.

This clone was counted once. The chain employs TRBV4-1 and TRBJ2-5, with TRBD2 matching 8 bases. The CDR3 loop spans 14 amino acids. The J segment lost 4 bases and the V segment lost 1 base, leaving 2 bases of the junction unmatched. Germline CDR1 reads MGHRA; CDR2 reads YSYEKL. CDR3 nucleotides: TGCGCCAGCAGCCAAGTAGCGGGGCTAGAGACCCAGTACTTC. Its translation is CASSQVAGLETQYF.

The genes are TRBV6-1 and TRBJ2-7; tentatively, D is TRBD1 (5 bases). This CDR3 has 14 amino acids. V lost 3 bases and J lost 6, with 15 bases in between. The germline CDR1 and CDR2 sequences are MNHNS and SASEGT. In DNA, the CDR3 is TGTGCCAGCAGTGAGGAGTTCAAAAGGGGCGAGCAGTACTTC. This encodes CASSEEFKRGEQYF.

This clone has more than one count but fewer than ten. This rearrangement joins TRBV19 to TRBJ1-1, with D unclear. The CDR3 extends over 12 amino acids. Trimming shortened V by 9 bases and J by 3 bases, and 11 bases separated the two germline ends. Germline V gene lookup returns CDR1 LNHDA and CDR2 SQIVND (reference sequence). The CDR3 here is CASSTGDTEAFF. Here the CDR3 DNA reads TGTGCCAGCTCAACTGGGGACACTGAAGCTTTCTTT. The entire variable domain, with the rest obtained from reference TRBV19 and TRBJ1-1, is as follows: DGGITQSPKYLFRKEGQNVTLSCEQNLNHDAMYWYRQDPGQGLRLIYYSQIVNDFQKGDIAEGYSVSREKKESFPLTVTSAQKNPTAFYLCASSTGDTEAFFGQGTRLTVV.

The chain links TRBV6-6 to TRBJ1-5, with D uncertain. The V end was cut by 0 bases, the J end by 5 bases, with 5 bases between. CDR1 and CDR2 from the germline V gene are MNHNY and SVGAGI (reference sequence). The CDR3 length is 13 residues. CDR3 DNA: TGTGCCAGCAGTTACTCGAGAGATCAGCCCCAGCATTTT. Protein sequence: CASSYSRDQPQHF.

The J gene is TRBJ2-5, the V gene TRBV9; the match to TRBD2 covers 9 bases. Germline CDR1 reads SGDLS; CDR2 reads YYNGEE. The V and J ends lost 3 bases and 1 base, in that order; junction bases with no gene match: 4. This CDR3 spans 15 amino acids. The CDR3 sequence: CASSGGSGGQETQYF. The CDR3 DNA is TGTGCCAGCAGCGGTGGTAGCGGGGGCCAAGAGACCCAGTACTTC.